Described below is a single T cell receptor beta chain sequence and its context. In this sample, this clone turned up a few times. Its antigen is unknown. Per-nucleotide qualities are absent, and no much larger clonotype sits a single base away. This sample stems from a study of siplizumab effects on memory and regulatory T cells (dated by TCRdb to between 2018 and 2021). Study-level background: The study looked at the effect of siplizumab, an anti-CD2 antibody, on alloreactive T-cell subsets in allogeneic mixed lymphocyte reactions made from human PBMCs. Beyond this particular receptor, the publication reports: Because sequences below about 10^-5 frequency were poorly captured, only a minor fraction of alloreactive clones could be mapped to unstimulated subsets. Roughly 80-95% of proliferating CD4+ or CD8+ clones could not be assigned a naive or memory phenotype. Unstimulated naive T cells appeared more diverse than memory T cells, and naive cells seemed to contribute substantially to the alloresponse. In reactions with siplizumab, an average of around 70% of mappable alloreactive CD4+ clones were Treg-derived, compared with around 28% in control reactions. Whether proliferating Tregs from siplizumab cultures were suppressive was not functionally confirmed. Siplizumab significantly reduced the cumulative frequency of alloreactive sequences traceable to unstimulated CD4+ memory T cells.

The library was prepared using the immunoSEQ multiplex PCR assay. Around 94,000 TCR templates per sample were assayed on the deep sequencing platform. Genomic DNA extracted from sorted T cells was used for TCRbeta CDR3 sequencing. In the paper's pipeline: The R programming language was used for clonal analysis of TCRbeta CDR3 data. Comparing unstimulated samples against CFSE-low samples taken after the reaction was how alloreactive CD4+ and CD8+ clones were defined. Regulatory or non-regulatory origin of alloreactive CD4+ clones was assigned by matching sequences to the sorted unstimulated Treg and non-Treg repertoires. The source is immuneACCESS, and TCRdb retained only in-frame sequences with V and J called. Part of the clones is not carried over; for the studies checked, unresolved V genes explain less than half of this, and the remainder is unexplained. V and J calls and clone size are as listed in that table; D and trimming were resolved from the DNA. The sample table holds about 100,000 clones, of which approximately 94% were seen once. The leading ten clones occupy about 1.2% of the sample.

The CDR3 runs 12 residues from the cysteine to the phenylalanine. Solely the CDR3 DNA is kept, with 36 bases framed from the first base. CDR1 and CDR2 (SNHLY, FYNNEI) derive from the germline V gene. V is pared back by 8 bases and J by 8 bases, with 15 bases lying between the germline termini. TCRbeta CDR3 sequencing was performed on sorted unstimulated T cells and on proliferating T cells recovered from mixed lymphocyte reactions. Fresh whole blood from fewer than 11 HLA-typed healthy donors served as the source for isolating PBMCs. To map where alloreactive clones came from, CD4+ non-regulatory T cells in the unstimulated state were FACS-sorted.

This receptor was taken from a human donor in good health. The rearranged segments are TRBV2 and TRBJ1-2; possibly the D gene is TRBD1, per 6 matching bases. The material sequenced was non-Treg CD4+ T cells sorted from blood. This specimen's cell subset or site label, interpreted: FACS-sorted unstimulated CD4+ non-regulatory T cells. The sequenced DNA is TGTGCCAGCCTCCGGGACATGGGCGGCTACACCTTC. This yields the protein CASLRDMGGYTF.